This T cell receptor (beta chain) is from a study of CD8 T cells in ankylosing spondylitis. One entry per CDR3 protein results from TCRdb running MiXCR on the 5' RACE reads. This table has roughly 250,000 distinct CDR3 sequences, over 8.5% appearing once. This clonotype is classed as medium-sized (0.01 to 0.1%). Trimming cost V 2 bases and J 9 bases; bases outside gene matches: 7. CDR3 length: 14 amino acids. From germline, CDR1 is SGHKS and CDR2 YYEKEE (reference sequence). This clonotype was obtained from a male donor with ankylosing spondylitis or in good health (not recorded which). V is TRBV5-5 and J is TRBJ2-1, with 8 bases that match TRBD2. The source material was blood, either unsorted or a sorted T cell fraction (not recorded which). In nucleotides, the CDR3 is TGTGCCAGCAGCTTCGGGATAGCGGGGATTGAGCAGTTCTTC. Translation: CASSFGIAGIEQFF.